A single sample is the source of the 12 T cell receptor beta chains below, sequenced in a study of CD8 T cells in ankylosing spondylitis. Study conclusions and caveats: A motif of 7 to 9 highly homologous TCR beta variants was seen as apparently characteristic of ankylosing spondylitis blood.

Their target antigens are unknown. TCRdb ran MiXCR on the 5' RACE reads and lists one entry per CDR3 protein. The sample shows fewer than 500,000 distinct CDR3 sequences, 20% to 25% of them seen only once. Sequencing was carried out using blood, either unsorted or a sorted T cell fraction (not recorded which). The receptors stem from a male donor with ankylosing spondylitis.

J is TRBJ1-2 and V is TRBV6-5; D is unclear. V was shortened by 0 bases and J by 8 bases, with 13 bases between the two germline ends. Germline values: CDR1 MNHEY, CDR2 SVGAGI. The CDR3 length is 14 residues. The CDR3 DNA sequence: TGTGCCAGCAGTTACTCGATGGGGTCTCACGGCTACACCTTC. Translated: CASSYSMGSHGYTF.

This clonotype was seen many times. The chain links TRBV12-3 or TRBV12-4 to TRBJ2-2; the D call may be TRBD1 or TRBD2 (6 bases each). Trimming left V 5 bases short and J 3 bases short, with 10 bases between. CDR3 size: 14 residues. CDR3: CASSPGAYTGELFF. Written as DNA, the CDR3 is TGTGCCAGCAGTCCGGGGGCCTACACCGGGGAGCTGTTTTTT.

The chain is built from TRBV29-1 and TRBJ1-5; TRBD1 is a possible D gene (6 bases). Trimming stripped 7 bases from V and 5 bases from J, with 12 bases between. The CDR3 covers 12 residues. Germline V lookup: CDR1 SQVTM, CDR2 ANQGSEA. The CDR3 DNA reads as TGCAGCGCACGGACAGCAGATCAGCCCCAGCATTTT. Its protein is CSARTADQPQHF.

V usage is TRBV28 and J usage is TRBJ2-5; D not certain. CDR1 is MDHEN and CDR2 is SYDVKM in the germline V gene. Deletions cut 5 bases from V and 0 bases from J, with 13 bases between. The CDR3 has 15 residues. CDR3 loop: CASSTAGDYQETQYF. The DNA for the CDR3 is TGTGCCAGCAGTACAGCTGGAGACTACCAAGAGACCCAGTACTTC.

The rearrangement links TRBV3-1 to TRBJ2-2, with a tentative D call TRBD2 (6 bases). Germline V gives CDR1 LGHDT, CDR2 YNNKEL (reference sequence). The length of the CDR3 is 16 residues. V was cut by 0 bases and J by 6 bases, with 14 bases left in between. The CDR3 DNA sequence: TGTGCCAGCAGCCAAGATGGTGCGGGATTGCCCGGGGAGCTGTTTTTT. Translating gives CASSQDGAGLPGELFF.

The V gene is TRBV28, the J gene TRBJ1-1; D may be TRBD1 (5 bases). Germline CDR1 is MDHEN and CDR2 is SYDVKM. The ends were cut back, 6 bases at V and 6 bases at J, with 17 bases in the middle. There are 14 residues in the CDR3. CDR3 protein: CASSPHGGGAEAFF. CDR3 nucleotide sequence: TGTGCCAGCAGCCCTCATGGTGGGGGTGCTGAAGCTTTCTTT. Full variable domain (missing parts from reference TRBV28 and TRBJ1-1): DVKVTQSSRYLVKRTGEKVFLECVQDMDHENMFWYRQDPGLGLRLIYFSYDVKMKEKGDIPEGYSVSREKKERFSLILESASTNQTSMYLCASSPHGGGAEAFFGQGTRLTVV.

V is TRBV20-1 and J is TRBJ2-2; 7 bases map to TRBD1. This CDR3 has 14 amino acids. V dropped 8 bases and J dropped 2; count of bases not matched to a gene: 8. Germline CDR1 reads DFQATT; CDR2 reads SNEGSKA (reference sequence). The CDR3 nucleotides read TGCAGTCCATTCCGGGACAGTAACACCGGGGAGCTGTTTTTT. As protein: CSPFRDSNTGELFF.

This clonotype has only a few counts. The gene calls are TRBV19 and TRBJ2-1; 9 bases fit TRBD2. From germline, CDR1 is LNHDA and CDR2 SQIVND (reference sequence). J gave up 5 bases and V 6 bases, and 17 bases lay outside the gene matches. The CDR3 is made up of 18 amino acids. CDR3 sequence: CASSRRGGQRVHDNEQFF. CDR3 nucleotide sequence: TGTGCCAGTAGCCGGCGGGGGGGCCAAAGGGTTCATGACAATGAGCAGTTCTTC.

This clonotype was counted only a few times. This chain connects TRBV4-2 to TRBJ2-7; D remains ambiguous. Germline CDR1 LGHNA, CDR2 YNFKEQ. This CDR3 spans 15 amino acids. V lost 4 bases, J lost 0 bases, and 13 bases lay in between. The CDR3: CASSLSAVGSYEQYF. The CDR3 region has the DNA TGTGCCAGCAGCCTCTCGGCGGTGGGCTCCTACGAGCAGTACTTC.

This chain links TRBV2 with TRBJ2-7; D is ambiguous. Germline V gene lookup returns CDR1 SNHLY and CDR2 FYNNEI. Trimming cost V 3 bases and J 7 bases, with 19 bases left between them. The CDR3 covers 15 residues. CDR3 in DNA: TGTGCCAGCAGTGAGGTGCAGTTCCCTAAATTGGAGCAGTACTTC. Translating it yields CASSEVQFPKLEQYF.

The chain has TRBV11-1 and TRBJ2-6; TRBD1 aligns across 12 bases. The V gene end was trimmed by 0 bases and the J gene end by 2 bases; junction bases not matched to a gene: 5. The CDR3 runs 19 residues. Germline values: CDR1 SGHAT, CDR2 FQDESV (reference sequence). The CDR3, as DNA: TGTGCCAGCAGCTTAGCCACCGGGACAGGGGGCGCTGGGGCCAACGTCCTGACTTTC. Its translation: CASSLATGTGGAGANVLTF.

This chain uses TRBV11-2 with TRBJ2-1; TRBD2 aligns across 11 bases. The CDR3 extends over 15 amino acids. Looked up from germline, CDR1 is SGHAT and CDR2 is FQNNGV. V dropped 4 bases and J dropped 10; count of bases not matched to a gene: 9. CDR3 bases: TGTGCCAGCAGCTCCAGACTAGCGGGATACAGCGAGCAGTTCTTC. This translates into CASSSRLAGYSEQFF.